One and the same sample provided the 27 T cell receptor beta chains below, sequenced in a study of read filtering for tumor transcriptome and immune sequencing. Molecular barcoded adaptors covering alpha/delta and beta/gamma chains were used on 400 ng RNA. TCRdb reprocessed the reads via MiXCR and lists one record per CDR3 protein. The table has fewer than 100,000 distinct CDR3 sequences, roughly an eighth seen once; the top ten hold about 15%. Sequencing input: a population of CD138-negative cells sorted from bone marrow. The receptors stem from a donor aged 40 or older with multiple myeloma.

As to this clonotype: A much larger clone lies a single base off, so this may be a read error. The chain uses TRBV14 and TRBJ1-2; no reliable D call. The CDR3 is made up of 13 amino acids. Germline CDR1 and CDR2: SGHDN and FVKESK. V was clipped by 3 bases and J by 4 bases, with 9 bases between them. Here the CDR3 reads CASSHGPGYGYTF. The CDR3 coding sequence is TGTGCCAGCAGCCATGGGCCCGGCTATGGCTACACCTTC.

This clonotype was seen at least ten times. The rearrangement joins TRBV11-2 to TRBJ1-1; the D is unclear. V was pared by 4 bases and J by 5 bases, with 14 bases between. CDR1 and CDR2 (germline): SGHAT, FQNNGV. The length of the CDR3 is 14 residues. The CDR3 DNA sequence: TGTGCCAGCAGCTCGACCGAAGGGAGGACTGAAGCTTTCTTT. Amino acids: CASSSTEGRTEAFF.

This clonotype was counted ten times or more. The gene calls are TRBV5-1 and TRBJ2-1; the D is unclear. The length of the CDR3 is 16 residues. The ends were cut back, 0 bases at V and 7 bases at J, with 17 bases in the middle. Per germline, CDR1 SGHRS and CDR2 YFSETQ. The CDR3 region is CASSLEGSAVGNEQFF. CDR3 DNA sequence: TGCGCCAGCAGCTTGGAAGGATCGGCAGTGGGAAATGAGCAGTTCTTC.

At least ten counts were recorded for this clonotype. V and J are TRBV28 and TRBJ2-6, with D hard to call. CDR1 and CDR2 (germline): MDHEN, SYDVKM. Trimming shortened V by 7 bases and J by 3 bases, and 13 bases separated the two germline ends. The CDR3 consists of 15 residues. CDR3 protein: CASTHGSFGANVLTF. The CDR3, as DNA: TGTGCCAGCACTCACGGATCGTTTGGGGCCAACGTCCTGACTTTC.

This clonotype was counted at least ten times. This CDR3 reads CSAEGLLNEQFF. The CDR3 DNA follows: TGCAGTGCTGAAGGACTGCTCAATGAGCAGTTCTTC. The chain couples TRBV20-1 to TRBJ2-1, with D possibly matching TRBD2 (5 bases). Germline loops: CDR1 DFQATT, CDR2 SNEGSKA (reference sequence). V shed 5 bases and J shed 6 bases, with 11 bases lying between them. The CDR3 has 12 residues.

This clonotype was found many times. J is TRBJ1-1 and V is TRBV29-1; D perhaps matches TRBD1 (5 bases). V shed 6 bases and J shed 1 base, with 12 bases lying between them. Per germline, CDR1 SQVTM and CDR2 ANQGSEA. The CDR3 length is 13 residues. CDR3 coding DNA: TGCAGCGTCGGCGGAGACAGGAACACTGAAGCTTTCTTT. This encodes CSVGGDRNTEAFF.

This clonotype was seen many times. The V and J genes are TRBV5-1 and TRBJ2-5, with D possibly TRBD1 on 5 matching bases. Germline-derived CDR1 and CDR2 are SGHRS and YFSETQ. Trimming removed 0 bases from V and 4 bases from J, with 13 bases in between. The CDR3 is 15 residues long. The CDR3, as DNA: TGCGCCAGCAGCTTGGCAGGGATGGGAAGAGAGACCCAGTACTTC. Protein: CASSLAGMGRETQYF.

At least ten counts were recorded for this clonotype. The CDR3 sequence: CASSYSRAGGPGEQFF. For the CDR3, the DNA is TGTGCCAGCAGTTACTCGAGGGCGGGAGGGCCGGGTGAGCAGTTCTTC. The rearrangement joins TRBV6-6 to TRBJ2-1, with TRBD2 matching 9 bases. The CDR3 is 16 amino acids. Germline V lookup: CDR1 MNHNY, CDR2 SVGAGI (reference sequence). V dropped 0 bases and J dropped 9; count of bases not matched to a gene: 9.

Worth noting for this clonotype: At one end, the junction sequence differs from germline, possibly due to a read error. The chain couples TRBV6-4 to TRBJ2-3; unclear D gene. The germline gives CDR1 MRHNA, CDR2 SNTAGT. The CDR3 covers 15 residues. The chain's CDR3 is CASSDPALGTDTQCF. In nucleotides, the CDR3 is TGTGCCAGCAGTGACCCCGCCCTCGGCACAGATACGCAGTGTTTT.

This clonotype appeared many times. The chain recombines TRBV9 with TRBJ2-3, with D unclear. Trimming left V 0 bases short and J 1 base short, with 6 bases between. There are 14 residues in the CDR3. CDR1 and CDR2 from the germline V gene are SGDLS and YYNGEE. The CDR3 region has the DNA TGTGCCAGCAGCGTAGTTGGCCGCACAGATACGCAGTATTTT. Amino acid sequence: CASSVVGRTDTQYF.

This clonotype occurred many times. The chain employs TRBV5-1 and TRBJ2-7, with 8 bases aligning to TRBD2. Germline-derived CDR1 and CDR2 are SGHRS and YFSETQ. CDR3 length: 15 residues. V lost 3 bases and J lost 5; bases outside the gene matches: 10. CDR3 sequence (DNA): TGCGCCAGCAGCTATCAAGGACTAGCTGGAAACGAGCAGTACTTC. It encodes CASSYQGLAGNEQYF.

This clonotype was recorded many times. The chain uses TRBV3-1 and TRBJ2-1; 10 bases agree with TRBD2. The V gene end was trimmed by 4 bases and the J gene end by 6 bases; junction bases not matched to a gene: 6. Germline V lookup: CDR1 LGHDT, CDR2 YNNKEL (reference sequence). This CDR3 contains 15 residues. The CDR3 nucleotides read TGTGCCAGCAGCCTACTAGCGGGATTCGGCAATGAGCAGTTCTTC. Translation gives CASSLLAGFGNEQFF.

This clonotype was counted many times. The chain combines TRBV19 with TRBJ2-2, with 11 bases aligning to TRBD1. There are 19 residues in the CDR3. CDR1 and CDR2 from the germline V gene are LNHDA and SQIVND (reference sequence). Unmatched junction bases numbered 13, after V lost 4 bases and J lost 3 bases. CDR3 residues: CASSSPGTGGLWDTGELFF. DNA of the CDR3: TGTGCCAGTAGTAGCCCCGGGACAGGGGGACTTTGGGACACCGGGGAGCTGTTTTTT.

For this clonotype: Just one base apart from a much larger clone, this may be a read error. The V gene is TRBV29-1, the J gene TRBJ2-3; perhaps TRBD2 as D (7 bases). Germline CDR1 and CDR2: SQVTM and ANQGSEA. There are 13 residues in the CDR3. The CDR3 protein is CSVGGGQTDTRYF. The CDR3 region has the DNA TGCAGCGTTGGGGGGGGACAAACAGATACGCGGTATTTT.

With regard to this clonotype: Because it lacks the conserved phenylalanine or tryptophan at the end, this CDR3 is likely a read error. This sequence joins TRBV7-3 and TRBJ2-1; 7 bases fit TRBD1. Unmatched junction bases numbered 10, after V lost 4 bases and J lost 13 bases. CDR1 is SGHTA and CDR2 is FQGTGA in the germline V gene. The CDR3 spans 13 residues. CDR3 DNA: TGTGCCAGCAGCTGGGATGGGACAGAGAGACAGTTCCTC. Protein product: CASSWDGTERQFL.

This clonotype has ten or more counts. CDR3 protein: CASSQDRRRQYF. CDR3 nucleotides: TGTGCCAGCAGCCAAGATCGAAGGCGCCAGTACTTC. The rearrangement uses TRBV14 and TRBJ2-5; D gene ambiguous. The CDR3 extends over 12 amino acids. CDR1 is SGHDN and CDR2 is FVKESK in the germline V gene. The germline V and J ends were trimmed by 0 bases and 10 bases, with 9 bases remaining between them.

This chain connects TRBV29-1 to TRBJ2-1; perhaps TRBD2 as D (5 bases). This CDR3 has 13 amino acids. The ends were cut back, 7 bases at V and 7 bases at J, with 17 bases in the middle. Per the germline V gene, CDR1 is SQVTM and CDR2 is ANQGSEA. For the CDR3, the DNA is TGCAGCGGCGCGGGTGACTATGAAAATGAGCAGTTCTTC. Residues: CSGAGDYENEQFF.

In its sample, this clonotype was seen many times. V and J are TRBV6-5 and TRBJ2-5; 8 bases align to TRBD1. Per the germline V gene, CDR1 is MNHEY and CDR2 is SVGAGI. Trimming cost V 4 bases and J 7 bases; bases outside gene matches: 8. This CDR3 is 14 amino acids long. The CDR3 DNA sequence: TGTGCCAGCAGTTCCCGGGACAGGTCGGGGACCCAGTACTTC. Translated, it gives CASSSRDRSGTQYF.

This clonotype appeared a few times. As DNA, the CDR3 is TGTGCCAGCAGGGCTACTCGGCAGGGCAATCAGCCCCAGCATTTT. Protein sequence: CASRATRQGNQPQHF. This chain links TRBV5-5 with TRBJ1-5; D is undetermined. V was pared by 5 bases and J by 2 bases, with 14 bases between. The CDR3 contains 15 residues. Germline CDR1 reads SGHKS; CDR2 reads YYEKEE (reference sequence). The complete variable domain, with remaining parts taken from reference TRBV5-5 and TRBJ1-5, reads DAGVTQSPTHLIKTRGQQVTLRCSPISGHKSVSWYQQVLGQGPQFIFQYYEKEERGRGNFPDRFSARQFPNYSSELNVNALLLGDSALYLCASRATRQGNQPQHFGDGTRLSIL.

In this sample, this clonotype is medium-sized. The chain has TRBV29-1 and TRBJ2-1; 12 bases map to TRBD2. J lost 10 bases, V lost 6 bases, and 10 bases had no gene match. The CDR3 spans 14 residues. The germline V gene has CDR1 SQVTM and CDR2 ANQGSEA. The DNA for the CDR3 is TGCAGCGTAATACCTGGACTAGCGGGATACGAGCAGTTCTTC. As protein: CSVIPGLAGYEQFF.

This clonotype was picked up many times. The V gene is TRBV5-1, the J gene TRBJ2-1, with D unclear. The CDR3 totals 15 residues. The germline gives CDR1 SGHRS, CDR2 YFSETQ. V was cut by 1 base and J by 0 bases, with 8 bases left in between. The CDR3 region is CASSLRQTSYNEQFF. The DNA for the CDR3 is TGCGCCAGCAGCTTGCGTCAGACCTCCTACAATGAGCAGTTCTTC.

In the case of this clonotype: This may stem from a read error, because a much larger clone lies one nucleotide away. V usage is TRBV30 and J usage is TRBJ2-3; D possibly matches TRBD1 or TRBD2 (5 bases each). This CDR3 spans 11 amino acids. CDR1 and CDR2 (germline): GTSNPN, SVGIG (reference sequence). Between the trimmed V and J ends, which lost 1 base and 6 bases, there was a span of 5 bases. The CDR3 is CAWSGGDTQYF. Written as DNA, the CDR3 is TGTGCCTGGAGTGGGGGGGATACGCAGTATTTT.

This clonotype was recorded many times. Here the CDR3 DNA reads TGCAGTGCTTCTAGGGGTAGGGGGCAGTATAATGAAAAACTGTTTTTT. Protein product: CSASRGRGQYNEKLFF. V and J are TRBV20-1 and TRBJ1-4; 7 positions match TRBD1. Germline CDR1 reads DFQATT; CDR2 reads SNEGSKA (reference sequence). V was clipped by 5 bases and J by 4 bases; unmatched bases: 13. CDR3 length: 16 residues.

This clonotype was counted at least ten times. The V and J genes are TRBV13 and TRBJ1-4; D unclear. The CDR3 is 15 amino acids. Germline V gives CDR1 PRHDT, CDR2 FYEKMQ (reference sequence). V gave up 6 bases and J gave up 6 bases, with 17 bases separating them. The CDR3 loop is CASRQRSERYEKLFF. CDR3 DNA: TGTGCCAGCAGACAGCGGTCCGAGCGTTATGAAAAACTGTTTTTT.

This clonotype was picked up many times. This may be a read error, as it is one base from a much larger clone. The chain combines TRBV29-1 with TRBJ2-1; D is perhaps TRBD2 (5 bases). Germline V gene data show CDR1 as SQVTM and CDR2 as ANQGSEA. This CDR3 is built from 13 residues. The CDR3 protein is CSISVDSYNGQFF. CDR3 nucleotides: TGCAGCATTAGCGTTGACTCCTACAATGGGCAGTTCTTC.

Ten or more counts support this clonotype. V is TRBV7-2 and J is TRBJ2-1; 9 positions agree with TRBD1. CDR3 size: 16 residues. The J segment lost 0 bases and the V segment lost 5 bases, leaving 5 bases of the junction unmatched. The germline gives CDR1 SGHTA, CDR2 FQGNSA. For the CDR3, the DNA is TGTGCCAGCAGCCTCTCGACAGGGGGCTCCTACAATGAGCAGTTCTTC. This codes for CASSLSTGGSYNEQFF.

Ten or more counts support this clonotype. J is TRBJ1-4 and V is TRBV5-1; TRBD1 is a possible D gene (5 bases). CDR3 length equals 16 residues. V lost 9 bases to trimming and J lost 0 bases, with 18 bases between them. Germline CDR1 and CDR2: SGHRS and YFSETQ. The CDR3 DNA is TGCGCCACAGGCGTTCACGGGGGAGCAACTAATGAAAAACTGTTTTTT. Residues: CATGVHGGATNEKLFF.